This T cell receptor (beta chain) was sequenced during a study of cytomegalovirus exposure and HLA in healthy donors. Background on the study: The same platform was used for the 120 validation repertoires and the roughly 700 first-cohort repertoires, a later analysis reported. Study observations and caveats: Cytomegalovirus association was assigned to 150 to 200 TCR beta chains. Cytomegalovirus status was reportedly diagnosed by the classifier with high sensitivity and specificity.

V shed 5 bases and J 8 bases; nucleotides not matched to a gene: 13. This CDR3 region has 16 residues. CDR1 SGHTA and CDR2 FQGNSA come from the germline V gene. The donors were part of the validation cohort, which consisted of roughly 120 subjects and was separate from the first cohort of 666 subjects. A single count supports this clone. The antigen is unknown. Using immunoSEQ multiplex PCR, the repertoire was profiled, and TCRdb retains in-frame clones only, with some absent. The sample lists 120,000 or so clones, roughly 89% occurring once. The sequenced material came from PBMCs. The TCR comes from a woman under 30 in good health and CMV-seronegative. The chain has TRBV7-2 and TRBJ2-2; 8 nucleotides align to TRBD2. The CDR3 nucleotides read TGTGCCAGCAGCCTAAATTACGAGCGGGGGAGAGGGGAGCTGTTTTTT. Protein sequence: CASSLNYERGRGELFF. The full variable domain, completed using reference TRBV7-2 and TRBJ2-2, is GAGVSQSPSNKVTEKGKDVELRCDPISGHTALYWYRQSLGQGLEFLIYFQGNSAPDKSGLPSDRFSAERTGGSVSTLTIQRTQQEDSAVYLCASSLNYERGRGELFFGEGSRLTVL.